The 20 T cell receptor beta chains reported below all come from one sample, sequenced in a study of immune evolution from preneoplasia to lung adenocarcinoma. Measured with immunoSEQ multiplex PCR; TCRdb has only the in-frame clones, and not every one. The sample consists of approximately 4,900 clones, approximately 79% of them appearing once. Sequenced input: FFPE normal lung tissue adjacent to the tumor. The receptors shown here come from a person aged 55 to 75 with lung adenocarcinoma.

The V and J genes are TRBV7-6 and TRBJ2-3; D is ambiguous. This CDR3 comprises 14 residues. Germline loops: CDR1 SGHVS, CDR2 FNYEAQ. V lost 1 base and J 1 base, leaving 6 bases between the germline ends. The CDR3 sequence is CASSLESGTDTQYF. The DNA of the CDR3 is TGTGCCAGCAGCTTAGAGTCGGGCACAGATACGCAGTATTTT.

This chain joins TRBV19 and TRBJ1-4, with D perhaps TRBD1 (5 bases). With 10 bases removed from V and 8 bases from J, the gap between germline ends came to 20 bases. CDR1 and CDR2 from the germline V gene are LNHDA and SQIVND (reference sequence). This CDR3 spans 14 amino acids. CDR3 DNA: TGTGCCACAGCCGATTGGGGGGTACTCGAAAAACTGTTTTTT. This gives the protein CATADWGVLEKLFF.

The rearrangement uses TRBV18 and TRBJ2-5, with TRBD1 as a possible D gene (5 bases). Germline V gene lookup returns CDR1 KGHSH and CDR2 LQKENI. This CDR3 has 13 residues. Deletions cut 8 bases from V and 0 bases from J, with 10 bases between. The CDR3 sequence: CASLRTNQETQYF. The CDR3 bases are TGTGCCAGCCTAAGGACAAACCAAGAGACCCAGTACTTC.

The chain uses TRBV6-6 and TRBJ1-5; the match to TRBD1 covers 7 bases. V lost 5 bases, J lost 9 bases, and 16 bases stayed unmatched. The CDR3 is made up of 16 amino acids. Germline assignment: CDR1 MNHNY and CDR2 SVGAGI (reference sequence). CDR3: CASSPRQGEPPAPQHF. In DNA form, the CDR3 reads TGTGCCAGCAGTCCTCGACAGGGAGAGCCCCCGGCGCCCCAGCATTTT.

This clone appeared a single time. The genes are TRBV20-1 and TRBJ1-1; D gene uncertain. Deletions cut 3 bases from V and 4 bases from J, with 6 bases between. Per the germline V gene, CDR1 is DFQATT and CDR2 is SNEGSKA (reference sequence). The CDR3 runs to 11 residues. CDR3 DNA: TGCAGTGCTAGTTATGGCACTGAAGCTTTCTTT. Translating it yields CSASYGTEAFF.

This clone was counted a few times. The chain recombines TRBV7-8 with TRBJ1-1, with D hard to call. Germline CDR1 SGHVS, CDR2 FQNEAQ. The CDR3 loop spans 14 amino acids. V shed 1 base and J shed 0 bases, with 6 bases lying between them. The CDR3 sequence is CASSLVQVNTEAFF. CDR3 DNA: TGTGCCAGCAGCTTAGTCCAGGTGAACACTGAAGCTTTCTTT.

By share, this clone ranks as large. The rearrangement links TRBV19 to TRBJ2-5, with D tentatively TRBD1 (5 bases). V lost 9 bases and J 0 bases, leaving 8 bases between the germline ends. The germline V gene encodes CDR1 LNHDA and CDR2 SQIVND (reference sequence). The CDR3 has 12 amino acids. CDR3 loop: CARTVYQETQYF. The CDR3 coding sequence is TGTGCCAGGACAGTGTACCAAGAGACCCAGTACTTC.

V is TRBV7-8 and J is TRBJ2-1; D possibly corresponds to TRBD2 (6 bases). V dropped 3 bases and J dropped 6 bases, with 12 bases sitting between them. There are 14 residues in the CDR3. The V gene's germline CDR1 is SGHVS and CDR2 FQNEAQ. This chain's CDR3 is CASSFRETSNEQFF. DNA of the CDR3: TGTGCCAGCAGCTTTAGAGAGACTAGCAATGAGCAGTTCTTC.

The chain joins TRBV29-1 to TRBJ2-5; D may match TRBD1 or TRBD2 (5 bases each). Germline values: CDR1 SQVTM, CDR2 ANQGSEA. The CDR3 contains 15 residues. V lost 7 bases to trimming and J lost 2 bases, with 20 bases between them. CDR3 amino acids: CSAARGGTVQETQYF. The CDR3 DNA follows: TGCAGCGCCGCACGGGGTGGGACGGTACAAGAGACCCAGTACTTC.

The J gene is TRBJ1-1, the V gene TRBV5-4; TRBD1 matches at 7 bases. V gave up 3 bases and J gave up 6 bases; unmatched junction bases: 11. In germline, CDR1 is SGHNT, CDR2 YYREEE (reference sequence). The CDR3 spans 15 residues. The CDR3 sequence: CASSSYARGTAEAFF. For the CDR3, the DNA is TGTGCCAGCAGCTCCTACGCCAGGGGGACCGCTGAAGCTTTCTTT.

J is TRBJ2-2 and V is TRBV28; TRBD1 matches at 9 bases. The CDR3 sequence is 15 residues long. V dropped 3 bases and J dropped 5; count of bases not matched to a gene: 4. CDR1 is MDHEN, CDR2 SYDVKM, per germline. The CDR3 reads CASSFVGTGTGELFF. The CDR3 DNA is TGTGCCAGCAGTTTCGTAGGGACAGGGACCGGGGAGCTGTTTTTT.

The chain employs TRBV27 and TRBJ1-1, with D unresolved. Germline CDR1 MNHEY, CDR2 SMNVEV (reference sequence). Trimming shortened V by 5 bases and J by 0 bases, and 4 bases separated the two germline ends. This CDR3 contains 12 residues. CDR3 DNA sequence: TGTGCCAGCAGTAGGATGAACACTGAAGCTTTCTTT. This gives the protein CASSRMNTEAFF.

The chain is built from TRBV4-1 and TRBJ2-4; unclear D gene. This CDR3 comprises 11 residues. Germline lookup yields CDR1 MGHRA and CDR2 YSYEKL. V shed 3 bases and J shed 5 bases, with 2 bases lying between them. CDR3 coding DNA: TGCGCCAGCAGCCAGCAAAACATTCAGTACTTC. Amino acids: CASSQQNIQYF.

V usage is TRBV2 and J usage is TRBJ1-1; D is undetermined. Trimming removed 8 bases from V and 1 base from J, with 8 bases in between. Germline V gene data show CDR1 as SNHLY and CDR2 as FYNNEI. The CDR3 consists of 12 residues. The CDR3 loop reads CASAEGNTEAFF. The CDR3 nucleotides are TGTGCCAGCGCGGAGGGGAACACTGAAGCTTTCTTT. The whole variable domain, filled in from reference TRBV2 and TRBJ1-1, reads EPEVTQTPSHQVTQMGQEVILRCVPISNHLYFYWYRQILGQKVEFLVSFYNNEISEKSEIFDDQFSVERPDGSNFTLKIRSTKLEDSAMYFCASAEGNTEAFFGQGTRLTVV.

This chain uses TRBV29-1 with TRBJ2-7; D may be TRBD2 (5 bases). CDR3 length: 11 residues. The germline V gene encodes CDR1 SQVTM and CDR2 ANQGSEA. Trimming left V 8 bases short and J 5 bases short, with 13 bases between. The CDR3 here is CSSGEGHEQYF. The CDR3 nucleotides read TGCAGCTCCGGAGAGGGCCACGAGCAGTACTTC.

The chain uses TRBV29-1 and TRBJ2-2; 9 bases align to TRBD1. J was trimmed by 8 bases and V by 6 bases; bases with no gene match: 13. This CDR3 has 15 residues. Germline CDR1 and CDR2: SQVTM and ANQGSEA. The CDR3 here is CSVDPGQGITGELFF. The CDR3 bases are TGCAGCGTGGACCCCGGACAGGGGATTACAGGGGAGCTGTTTTTT.

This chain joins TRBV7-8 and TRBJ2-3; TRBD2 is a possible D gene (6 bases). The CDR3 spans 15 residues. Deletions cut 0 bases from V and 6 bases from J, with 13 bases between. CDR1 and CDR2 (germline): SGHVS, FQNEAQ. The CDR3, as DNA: TGTGCCAGCAGCTTAGCCGCGGGGACTGGGGATACGCAGTATTTT. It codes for CASSLAAGTGDTQYF.

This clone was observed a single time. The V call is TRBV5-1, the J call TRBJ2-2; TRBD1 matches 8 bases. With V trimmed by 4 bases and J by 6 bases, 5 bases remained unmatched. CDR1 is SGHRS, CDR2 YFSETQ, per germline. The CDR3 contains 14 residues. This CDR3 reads CASSREQGAGELFF. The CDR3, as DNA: TGCGCCAGCAGCAGAGAACAGGGGGCCGGGGAGCTGTTTTTT.

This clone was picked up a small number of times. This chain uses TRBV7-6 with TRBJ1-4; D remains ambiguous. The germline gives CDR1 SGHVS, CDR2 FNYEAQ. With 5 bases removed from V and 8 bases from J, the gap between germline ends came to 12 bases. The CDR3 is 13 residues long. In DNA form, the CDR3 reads TGTGCCAGCAGCCCAGGAGGAGTCGAAAAACTGTTTTTT. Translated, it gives CASSPGGVEKLFF. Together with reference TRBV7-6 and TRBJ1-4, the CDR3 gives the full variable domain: GAGVSQSPRYKVTKRGQDVALRCDPISGHVSLYWYRQALGQGPEFLTYFNYEAQQDKSGLPNDRFSAERPEGSISTLTIQRTEQRDSAMYRCASSPGGVEKLFFGSGTQLSVL.

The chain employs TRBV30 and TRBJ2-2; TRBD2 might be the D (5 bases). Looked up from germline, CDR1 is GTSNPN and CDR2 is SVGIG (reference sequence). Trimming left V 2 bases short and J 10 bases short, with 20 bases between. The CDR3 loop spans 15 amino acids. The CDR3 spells CAWSPREGANVELFF. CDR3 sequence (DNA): TGTGCCTGGAGTCCCCGGGAAGGAGCGAATGTGGAGCTGTTTTTT.